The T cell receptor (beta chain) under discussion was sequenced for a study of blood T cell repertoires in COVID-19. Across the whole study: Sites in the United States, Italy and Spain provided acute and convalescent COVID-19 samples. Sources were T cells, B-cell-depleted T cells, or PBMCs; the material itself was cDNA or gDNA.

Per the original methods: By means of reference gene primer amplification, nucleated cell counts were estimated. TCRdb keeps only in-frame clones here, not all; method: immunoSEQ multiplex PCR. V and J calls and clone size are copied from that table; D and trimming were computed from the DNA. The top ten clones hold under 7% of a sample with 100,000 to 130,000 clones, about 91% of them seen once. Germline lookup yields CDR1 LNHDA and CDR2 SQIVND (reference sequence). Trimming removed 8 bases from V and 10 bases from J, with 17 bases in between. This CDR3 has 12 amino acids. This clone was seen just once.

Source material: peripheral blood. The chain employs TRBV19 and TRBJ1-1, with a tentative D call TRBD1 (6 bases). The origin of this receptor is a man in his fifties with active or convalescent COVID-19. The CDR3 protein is CASSWGGRVAFF. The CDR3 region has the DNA TGTGCCAGTTCCTGGGGGGGCCGAGTAGCTTTCTTT.